Reported below is one T cell receptor beta chain. No antigen is known for it. It may be a read error: a sequence one base away is much more abundant. The record originates from a study of molecular identifiers for immune sequencing clone quantification. Turning to the study itself: Replicates split RNA from roughly 18,000 or 92,000 naive CD8 cells five ways, and the researchers sequenced four portions. Findings of the study overall: Clones above 20 RNA copies contained over 97% of effector molecules and under 1% of naive molecules.

This CDR3 contains 17 residues. Germline values: CDR1 SGDLS, CDR2 YYNGEE. From 20,000 to 1,000,000 sorted cells, naive CD8 libraries were generated with 10%, 30% or 50% RNA. Previously described methods and listed TCR primers were employed for the bulk TCR libraries. TCRdb independently ran MiXCR on the PCR reads; one entry per CDR3 protein. Of about half a million distinct CDR3 sequences detected, around 23% appear once; the ten largest clones hold approximately 0.76%. The sequenced sample consisted of naive CD8+ T cells from blood, with Jurkat cell RNA spiked in. Subset reported: FACS-sorted CD8+CD4-CCR7+CD45RA+ naive T cells. This sequence joins TRBV9 and TRBJ2-3; 15 nucleotides align to TRBD2. The TCR comes from a human donor in good health. Some libraries in this study had Jurkat cell RNA spiked in. CDR3 in amino acids: CARSGGLAGGVTDTQYF. In DNA form, the CDR3 reads TGTGCCCGCAGCGGGGGACTAGCGGGGGGTGTCACAGATACGCAGTATTTT. The entire variable domain, with the rest obtained from reference TRBV9 and TRBJ2-3, is as follows: DSGVTQTPKHLITATGQRVTLRCSPRSGDLSVYWYQQSLDQGLQFLIQYYNGEERAKGNILERFSAQQFPDLHSELNLSSLELGDSALYFCARSGGLAGGVTDTQYFGPGTRLTVL.